This passage covers 13 T cell receptor beta chains from one sample sequenced in a study of graft-versus-host responses after intestinal transplantation. Method: immunoSEQ multiplex PCR; TCRdb's copy keeps in-frame clones and lacks some. In the table there are tens of thousands of clones, over 85% of which are singletons. This sample comprised bone marrow, obtained roughly 110 weeks after intestinal transplantation. Receptors were obtained from a human patient who received an intestinal transplant, so some T cells may come from the graft donor.

V is TRBV28 and J is TRBJ2-7, with unresolved D. The CDR3 extends over 13 amino acids. Per the germline V gene, CDR1 is MDHEN and CDR2 is SYDVKM. Trimming shortened V by 5 bases and J by 2 bases, and 10 bases separated the two germline ends. CDR3 loop: CASSTQTTYEQYF. The CDR3 coding sequence is TGTGCCAGCAGTACACAGACGACCTACGAGCAGTACTTC.

The chain has TRBV6-1 and TRBJ1-6, with D unresolved. V was trimmed by 2 bases and J by 8 bases, leaving 13 bases between them. CDR1 is MNHNS and CDR2 is SASEGT in the germline V gene. The CDR3 runs to 15 residues. The CDR3 reads CASSELDTPHSPLHF. Written as DNA, the CDR3 is TGTGCCAGCAGTGAACTTGATACACCACATTCACCCCTCCACTTT.

The gene calls are TRBV19 and TRBJ2-1; D is unclear. Germline CDR1 is LNHDA and CDR2 is SQIVND (reference sequence). V was clipped by 0 bases and J by 7 bases, with 7 bases between them. This CDR3 comprises 13 residues. The CDR3 nucleotides are TGTGCCAGTAGTATAGATCGATGGAATGAGCAGTTCTTC. Protein: CASSIDRWNEQFF.

The chain uses TRBV29-1 and TRBJ2-5; TRBD1 aligns across 7 bases. Germline V gives CDR1 SQVTM, CDR2 ANQGSEA. The CDR3 is made up of 13 amino acids. V trimming: 7 bases; J trimming: 2 bases; junction bases outside the gene matches: 7. CDR3 residues: CSAFPGQQETQYF. The CDR3, as DNA: TGCAGCGCCTTTCCGGGACAGCAAGAGACCCAGTACTTC. The full variable domain, rest sourced from reference TRBV29-1 and TRBJ2-5, is SAVISQKPSRDICQRGTSLTIQCQVDSQVTMMFWYRQQPGQSLTLIATANQGSEATYESGFVIDKFPISRPNLTFSTLTVSNMSPEDSSIYLCSAFPGQQETQYFGPGTRLLVL.

This clone was recorded only once. V is TRBV28 and J is TRBJ2-7; 7 nucleotides align to TRBD1. The CDR3 length is 17 residues. Per germline, CDR1 MDHEN and CDR2 SYDVKM. Trimming removed 5 bases from V and 2 bases from J; junction bases left unmatched: 15. CDR3 nucleotide sequence: TGTGCCAGCAGTCACACAACCCTACGGGACAGACCCTACGAGCAGTACTTC. Amino acid sequence: CASSHTTLRDRPYEQYF.

The rearrangement joins TRBV13 to TRBJ1-2; D not resolved. The CDR3 contains 17 residues. Germline V gene data show CDR1 as PRHDT and CDR2 as FYEKMQ (reference sequence). The germline V and J ends were trimmed by 1 base and 3 bases, with 18 bases remaining between them. Written as DNA, the CDR3 is TGTGCCAGCAGCTTAGTAAAGTGGGCCCGATACGACTATGGCTACACCTTC. It specifies CASSLVKWARYDYGYTF.

J is TRBJ2-2 and V is TRBV7-3, with D uncertain. The CDR3 runs to 15 residues. V shed 2 bases and J shed 4 bases, with 11 bases lying between them. Germline assignment: CDR1 SGHTA and CDR2 FQGTGA. The CDR3 reads CASSLLTGSTGELFF. CDR3 nucleotides: TGTGCCAGCAGCTTATTAACGGGTTCCACCGGGGAGCTGTTTTTT.

The chain carries TRBV7-9 and TRBJ1-3; D is unresolved. Between the trimmed V and J ends, which lost 5 bases and 0 bases, there was a span of 14 bases. The germline CDR1 and CDR2 sequences are SEHNR and FQNEAQ (reference sequence). The CDR3 spans 16 residues. This chain's CDR3 is CASSPPGRTSGNTIYF. In nucleotides, the CDR3 is TGTGCCAGCAGCCCCCCTGGGCGGACCTCTGGAAACACCATATATTTT.

V gene TRBV28 combines with J gene TRBJ2-3, with 11 bases fitting TRBD2. Germline V gene data show CDR1 as MDHEN and CDR2 as SYDVKM. This CDR3 is 17 amino acids long. V lost 4 bases and J lost 2; bases outside the gene matches: 8. CDR3 sequence: CASSSVETSGDTDTQYF. CDR3 bases: TGTGCCAGCAGTTCCGTTGAGACTAGCGGGGACACAGATACGCAGTATTTT.

CDR3 nucleotide sequence: TGTGCCAGCAGTCGCGGGGGGGACAGATCTAATTCACCCCTCCACTTT. Its translation is CASSRGGDRSNSPLHF. The chain uses TRBV28 and TRBJ1-6; 7 nucleotides agree with TRBD1. With V trimmed by 5 bases and J by 6 bases, 10 bases remained unmatched. Germline values: CDR1 MDHEN, CDR2 SYDVKM. This CDR3 contains 16 residues.

The chain employs TRBV6-1 and TRBJ2-7; D is perhaps TRBD2 (6 bases). The CDR3 contains 14 residues. Per germline, CDR1 MNHNS and CDR2 SASEGT. V shed 6 bases and J shed 0 bases, with 12 bases lying between them. CDR3 residues: CASRSGSSSYEQYF. The CDR3, as DNA: TGTGCCAGCAGAAGCGGGTCGAGCTCCTACGAGCAGTACTTC.

The CDR3 is CASSFTGTSIYEQYF. CDR3 bases: TGTGCCAGCAGCTTCACCGGGACTAGCATCTACGAGCAGTACTTC. The chain couples TRBV7-9 to TRBJ2-7, with 9 bases lining up with TRBD2. Germline assignment: CDR1 SEHNR and CDR2 FQNEAQ (reference sequence). The V and J ends lost 3 bases and 3 bases, in that order; junction bases with no gene match: 6. The CDR3 sequence is 15 residues long.

The gene calls are TRBV7-2 and TRBJ2-7, with 8 bases that match TRBD1. The V gene end was trimmed by 6 bases and the J gene end by 3 bases; junction bases not matched to a gene: 10. Germline V gene sequence: CDR1 SGHTA, CDR2 FQGNSA. The CDR3 sequence is 15 residues long. CDR3 amino acids: CASSISGGLDYEQYF. CDR3 nucleotides: TGTGCCAGCAGTATCTCAGGGGGCCTCGACTACGAGCAGTACTTC.